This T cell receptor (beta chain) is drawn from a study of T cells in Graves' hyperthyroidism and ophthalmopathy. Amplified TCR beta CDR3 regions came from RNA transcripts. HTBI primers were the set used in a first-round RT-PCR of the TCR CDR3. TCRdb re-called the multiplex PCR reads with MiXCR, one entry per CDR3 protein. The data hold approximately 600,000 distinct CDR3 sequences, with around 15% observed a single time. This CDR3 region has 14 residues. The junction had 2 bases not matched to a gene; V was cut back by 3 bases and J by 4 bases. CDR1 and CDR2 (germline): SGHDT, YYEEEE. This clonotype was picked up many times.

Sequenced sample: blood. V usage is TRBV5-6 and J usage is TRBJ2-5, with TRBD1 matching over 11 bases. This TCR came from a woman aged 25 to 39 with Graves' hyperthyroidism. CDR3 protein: CASSWGTGGETQYF. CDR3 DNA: TGTGCCAGCAGCTGGGGGACAGGGGGAGAGACCCAGTACTTC.